This T cell receptor beta chain was sequenced for a study of patients and donors after allogeneic stem cell transplantation (TCRdb year 2020). In the case of this clonotype: Its antigen target is currently unknown. The input lacks base qualities; no much larger clone sits a single base away.

Preparation of the library involved RT-PCR. Sequencing was performed on a NextSeq 550. The public reads were reanalyzed by TCRdb: fastp trimming at Q25, MiXCR alignment, in-frame beta chains only. One record per CDR3 amino acid sequence lists the most common genes and DNA. This sample is represented by 150,000 to 200,000 distinct CDR3 sequences; approximately 30% of them were singletons. The ten largest account for 3.2% of the sample. Cut back by 7 bases and 8 bases, the V and J ends lie 14 bases apart. Including cysteine and phenylalanine, the CDR3 has 12 amino acids. CDR3 DNA is the only sequence kept; it has 36 bases, read in frame from the first base. CDR1 and CDR2 were assigned from the germline V gene (reference sequence) as LNHDA and SQIVND.

This chain joins TRBV19 to TRBJ1-1, with no confidently assigned D gene. The sequence was obtained from a human donor who was either an allogeneic HSCT recipient or a stem cell or donor lymphocyte infusion donor (not recorded which). It is not recorded whose cells these are; they may come from a transplant donor. The sample comprised blood, either unsorted or a sorted T cell fraction (not recorded which). The CDR3 in this case is CASKAGSAEAFF. The bases read TGTGCCAGTAAAGCAGGTTCTGCCGAAGCTTTCTTT.